This T cell receptor beta chain was recorded in a study of cytomegalovirus exposure and HLA in healthy donors. Study-level findings and limits: For cytomegalovirus status, the classifier reportedly gave diagnoses with high specificity and sensitivity. When presence/absence was analysed, sequencing depth was taken to be roughly uniform across donors.

The PCR contained 60 Vbeta and 13 Jbeta primers. Produced via immunoSEQ multiplex PCR; TCRdb's table is partial and in-frame only. The sample shows 89,000 or so clones, 84% of them seen only once. Germline V gene data show CDR1 as MGHDK and CDR2 as SYGVNS. The V and J ends lost 6 bases and 2 bases, in that order; junction bases with no gene match: 10. This CDR3 is built from 16 residues. This clone was detected only a few times. The antigen is not known. The rearrangement links TRBV25-1 to TRBJ1-5, with 7 bases fitting TRBD1. The TCR comes from a woman between 18 and 29 years old in good health and CMV-seropositive. The sample taken for sequencing was PBMCs. CDR3 loop: CASSPTGKEGNQPQHF. For the CDR3, the DNA is TGTGCCAGCAGCCCGACAGGGAAGGAGGGCAATCAGCCCCAGCATTTT. The full variable domain, completed using reference TRBV25-1 and TRBJ1-5, is EADIYQTPRYLVIGTGKKITLECSQTMGHDKMYWYQQDPGMELHLIHYSYGVNSTEKGDLSSESTVSRIRTEHFPLTLESARPSHTSQYLCASSPTGKEGNQPQHFGDGTRLSIL.